This TCR beta chain was observed in a study of Ad26.COV2.S vaccination and SARS-CoV-2 variants. Looking at the study overall: Donor participated within the Ad26.COV2.S arm of the COV1001 trial. The authors gave Ad26.COV2.S intramuscularly, either once or twice 56 days apart. Whole-study results and caveats: The breadth of spike-specific CD8+ and CD4+ T cell responses after vaccination was reportedly substantial.

On this clone itself: Its target is not known.

The CDR3 loop spans 14 amino acids. Germline CDR1 is MNHEY and CDR2 is SVGAGI. Trimming at V came to 3 bases and at J to 13 bases, leaving 7 bases not matched to a gene. Sample treatment: roughly 20 received Ad26.COV2.S at low or high dose, single or two shots; a few received placebo; per-sample allocation not given. Material that was analyzed had been drawn on day 63 after the first vaccine or placebo injection. An Ad26 vector that expressed Wuhan-strain SARS-CoV-2 spike constituted the vaccine. Here immunoSEQ multiplex PCR was the method, and the copy in TCRdb shows in-frame clones only, minus some. The sample shows 380,000 or so clones, approximately 86% of them seen only once.

Sample: peripheral blood, taken in a trial of Ad26.COV2.S vaccine versus placebo. This TCR was recovered from a person aged 18-60 years who received the Ad26.COV2.S COVID-19 vaccine or a placebo. V gene TRBV6-5 combines with J gene TRBJ1-6; 9 nucleotides match TRBD1. The DNA for the CDR3 is TGTGCCAGCAGTTATGGACAGGGGCCGACCCCCCTCCACTTT. Translating gives CASSYGQGPTPLHF.